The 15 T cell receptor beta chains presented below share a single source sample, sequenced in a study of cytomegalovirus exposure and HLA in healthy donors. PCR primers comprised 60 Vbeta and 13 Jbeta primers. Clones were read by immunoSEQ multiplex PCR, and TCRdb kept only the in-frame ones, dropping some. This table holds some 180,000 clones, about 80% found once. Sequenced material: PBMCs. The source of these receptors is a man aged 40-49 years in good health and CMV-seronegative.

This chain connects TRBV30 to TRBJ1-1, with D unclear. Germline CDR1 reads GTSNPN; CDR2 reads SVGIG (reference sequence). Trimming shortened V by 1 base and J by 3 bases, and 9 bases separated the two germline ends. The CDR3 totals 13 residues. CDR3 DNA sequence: TGTGCCTGGAGTGCCGCAGAACACACTGAAGCTTTCTTT. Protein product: CAWSAAEHTEAFF. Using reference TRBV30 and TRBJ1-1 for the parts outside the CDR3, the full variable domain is SQTIHQWPATLVQPVGSPLSLECTVEGTSNPNLYWYRQAAGRGLQLLFYSVGIGQISSEVPQNLSASRPQDRQFILSSKKLLLSDSGFYLCAWSAAEHTEAFFGQGTRLTVV.

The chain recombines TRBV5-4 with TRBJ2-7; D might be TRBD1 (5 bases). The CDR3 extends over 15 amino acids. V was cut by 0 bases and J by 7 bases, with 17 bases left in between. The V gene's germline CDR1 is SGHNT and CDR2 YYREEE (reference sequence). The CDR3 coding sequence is TGTGCCAGCAGCTTGGTTGGGGCGCGAGGTTTGGAGCAGTACTTC. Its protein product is CASSLVGARGLEQYF.

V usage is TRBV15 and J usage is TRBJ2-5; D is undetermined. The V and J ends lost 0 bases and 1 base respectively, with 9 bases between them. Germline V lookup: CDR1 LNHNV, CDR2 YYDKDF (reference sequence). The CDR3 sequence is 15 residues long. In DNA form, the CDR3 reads TGTGCCACCAGCAGAGAGGTACTCGTCCAAGAGACCCAGTACTTC. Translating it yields CATSREVLVQETQYF.

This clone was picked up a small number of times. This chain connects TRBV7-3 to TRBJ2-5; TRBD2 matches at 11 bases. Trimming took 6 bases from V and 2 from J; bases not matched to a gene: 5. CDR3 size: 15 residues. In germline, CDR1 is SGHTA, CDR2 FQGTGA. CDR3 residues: CASSLIAGGQETQYF. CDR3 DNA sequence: TGTGCCAGCAGTCTTATAGCGGGGGGGCAAGAGACCCAGTACTTC. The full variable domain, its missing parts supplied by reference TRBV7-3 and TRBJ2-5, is GAGVSQTPSNKVTEKGKYVELRCDPISGHTALYWYRQSLGQGPEFLIYFQGTGAADDSGLPNDRFFAVRPEGSVSTLKIQRTERGDSAVYLCASSLIAGGQETQYFGPGTRLLVL.

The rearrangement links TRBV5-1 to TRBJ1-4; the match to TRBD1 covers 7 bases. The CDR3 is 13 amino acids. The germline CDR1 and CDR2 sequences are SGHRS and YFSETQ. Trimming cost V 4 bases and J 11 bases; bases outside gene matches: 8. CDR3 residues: CASSESTGVKLFF. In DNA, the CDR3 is TGCGCCAGCAGCGAGTCTACAGGGGTCAAACTGTTTTTT.

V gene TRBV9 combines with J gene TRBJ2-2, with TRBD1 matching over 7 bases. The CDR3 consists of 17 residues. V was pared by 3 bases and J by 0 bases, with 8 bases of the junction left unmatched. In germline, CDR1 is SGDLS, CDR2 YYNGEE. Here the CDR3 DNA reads TGTGCCAGCAGCGCCCCGCGAGGGGGCGCGAACACCGGGGAGCTGTTTTTT. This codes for CASSAPRGGANTGELFF.

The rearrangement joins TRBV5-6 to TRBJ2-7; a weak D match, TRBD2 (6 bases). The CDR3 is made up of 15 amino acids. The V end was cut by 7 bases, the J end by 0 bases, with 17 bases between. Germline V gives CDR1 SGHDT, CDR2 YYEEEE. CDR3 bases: TGTGCCAGCGGCGGGGTGGGGTGGAGCTCCTACGAGCAGTACTTC. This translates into CASGGVGWSSYEQYF.

The CDR3, as DNA: TGTGCCAGCAGTCCGACAAGAGGGTCACCCCTCCACTTT. Translation gives CASSPTRGSPLHF. The V gene is TRBV27, the J gene TRBJ1-6; the D is unclear. The CDR3 runs 13 residues. Trimming took 5 bases from V and 10 from J, leaving 12 bases between them. CDR1 is MNHEY and CDR2 is SMNVEV in the germline V gene (reference sequence).

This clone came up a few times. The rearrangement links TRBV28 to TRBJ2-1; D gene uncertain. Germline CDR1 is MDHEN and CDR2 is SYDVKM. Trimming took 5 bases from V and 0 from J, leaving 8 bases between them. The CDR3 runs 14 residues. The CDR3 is CASSPPGSYNEQFF. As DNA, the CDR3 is TGTGCCAGCAGTCCCCCAGGCTCCTACAATGAGCAGTTCTTC.

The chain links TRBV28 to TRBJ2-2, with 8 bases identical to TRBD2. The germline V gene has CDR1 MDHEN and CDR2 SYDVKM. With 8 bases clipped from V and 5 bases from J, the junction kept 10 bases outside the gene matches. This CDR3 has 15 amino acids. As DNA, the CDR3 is TGTGCCAGCCGTAGAGCGGGGGAGGGGACCGGGGAGCTGTTTTTT. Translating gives CASRRAGEGTGELFF.

The CDR3 sequence is CAWSRQGNQFF. In DNA form, the CDR3 reads TGTGCCTGGAGTAGACAGGGAAACCAGTTCTTC. The rearrangement links TRBV30 to TRBJ2-1; 7 bases match TRBD1. Germline V CDR1 and CDR2: GTSNPN, SVGIG (reference sequence). The CDR3 contains 11 residues. The ends lost 2 bases at V and 13 bases at J; junction bases unmatched: 5.

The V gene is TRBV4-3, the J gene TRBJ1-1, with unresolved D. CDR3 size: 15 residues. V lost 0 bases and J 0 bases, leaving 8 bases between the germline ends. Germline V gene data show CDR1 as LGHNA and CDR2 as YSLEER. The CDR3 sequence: CASSQEYLLNTEAFF. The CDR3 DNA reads TGCGCCAGCAGCCAAGAGTACTTATTGAACACTGAAGCTTTCTTT.

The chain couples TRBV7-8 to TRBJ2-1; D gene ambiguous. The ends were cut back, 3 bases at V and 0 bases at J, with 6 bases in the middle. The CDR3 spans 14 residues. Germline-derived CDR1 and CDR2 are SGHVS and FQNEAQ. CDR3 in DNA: TGTGCCAGCAGCTTGAGTAGCTCCTACAATGAGCAGTTCTTC. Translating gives CASSLSSSYNEQFF.

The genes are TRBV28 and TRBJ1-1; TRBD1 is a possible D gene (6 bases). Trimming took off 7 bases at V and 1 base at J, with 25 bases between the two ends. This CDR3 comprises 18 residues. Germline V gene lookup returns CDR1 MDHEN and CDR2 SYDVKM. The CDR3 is CASNLLGGERGGNTEAFF. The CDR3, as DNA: TGTGCCAGCAACCTACTGGGAGGAGAGAGGGGGGGGAACACTGAAGCTTTCTTT.

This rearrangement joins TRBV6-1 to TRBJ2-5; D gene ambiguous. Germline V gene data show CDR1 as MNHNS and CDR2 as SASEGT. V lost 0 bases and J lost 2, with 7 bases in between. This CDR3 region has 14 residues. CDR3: CASSEAFSQETQYF. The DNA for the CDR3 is TGTGCCAGCAGTGAAGCCTTTAGTCAAGAGACCCAGTACTTC.